These 21 T cell receptor beta chains share one sample of origin, sequenced in a study of CD8+CD57+ T cells in acquired aplastic anemia (dated by TCRdb to 2016 to 2019). Expansion of CD8+CD57+ cells had been shown by flow cytometry in the patients chosen for sequencing. The instrument was an Illumina HiSeq 2000. Profiling of TCR beta VDJ combinations and CDR3 sequences used genomic DNA as the template. Using fastp at Q25 and MiXCR, TCRdb reprocessed the public reads and kept productive beta chains. Rows are unified per CDR3 protein, each entry keeping the most common DNA and genes. The table for this sample lists 50,000 or so distinct CDR3 sequences; approximately 50% of them were counted only once. The ten largest clones capture roughly 16% of the sample. The material sequenced was sorted CD4+, CD8+, or CD8+CD57+ T cells (not recorded which) from PBMCs. The receptors stem from a human donor with aplastic anemia.

The chain employs TRBV15 and TRBJ1-1; D is undetermined. The CDR3 has 15 residues. V lost 0 bases, J lost 4 bases, and 12 bases lay in between. CDR1 LNHNV and CDR2 YYDKDF come from the germline V gene (reference sequence). CDR3 protein: CATSRDGRVGTEAFF. CDR3 in DNA: TGTGCCACCAGCAGAGATGGGCGGGTCGGCACTGAAGCTTTCTTT. Combining the CDR3 with reference TRBV15 and TRBJ1-1 gives the whole variable domain DAMVIQNPRYQVTQFGKPVTLSCSQTLNHNVMYWYQQKSSQAPKLLFHYYDKDFNNEADTPDNFQSRRPNTSFCFLDIRSPGLGDTAMYLCATSRDGRVGTEAFFGQGTRLTVV.

This clonotype was seen repeatedly, ten times or more. V usage is TRBV9 and J usage is TRBJ1-3; no clear D. The germline V and J ends were trimmed by 0 bases and 0 bases, with 10 bases remaining between them. Germline V CDR1 and CDR2: SGDLS, YYNGEE. CDR3 length equals 16 residues. The CDR3 reads CASSVESAPSGNTIYF. The CDR3 bases are TGTGCCAGCAGCGTAGAGTCGGCACCCTCTGGAAACACCATATATTTT. Drawing the rest from reference TRBV9 and TRBJ1-3, the complete variable domain is DSGVTQTPKHLITATGQRVTLRCSPRSGDLSVYWYQQSLDQGLQFLIQYYNGEERAKGNILERFSAQQFPDLHSELNLSSLELGDSALYFCASSVESAPSGNTIYFGEGSWLTVV.

This clonotype was recorded many times. The V and J genes are TRBV7-3 and TRBJ2-1, with 7 bases matching TRBD2. The CDR3 has 16 amino acids. CDR1 and CDR2 from the germline V gene are SGHTA and FQGTGA. Trimming at V came to 2 bases and at J to 4 bases, leaving 8 bases not matched to a gene. The CDR3 protein is CASSLGTIEPYNEQFF. In DNA, the CDR3 is TGTGCCAGCAGCTTAGGGACTATCGAGCCATACAATGAGCAGTTCTTC. Supplemented by reference TRBV7-3 and TRBJ2-1, the full variable domain reads GAGVSQTPSNKVTEKGKYVELRCDPISGHTALYWYRQSLGQGPEFLIYFQGTGAADDSGLPNDRFFAVRPEGSVSTLKIQRTERGDSAVYLCASSLGTIEPYNEQFFGPGTRLTVL.

This clonotype came up a few times. One junction end does not reproduce the germline sequence, and a read error may be involved. This chain connects TRBV7-2 to TRBJ1-6; D ambiguous. CDR3 size: 15 residues. CDR1 is SGHTA and CDR2 is FQGNSA in the germline V gene. The CDR3 coding sequence is TGTGCCAGCACCTTACATTCTACTACTAATTCACCCCTCCACTTT. This sequence encodes CASTLHSTTNSPLHF.

This clonotype occurred a few times. J is TRBJ1-4 and V is TRBV7-2; D not certain. The CDR3 totals 11 residues. Trimming removed 3 bases from V and 8 bases from J, with 4 bases in between. CDR1 is SGHTA, CDR2 FQGNSA, per germline. CDR3 coding DNA: TGTGCCAGCAGCTTGGACGAAAAACTGTTTTTT. It codes for CASSLDEKLFF.

This clonotype was observed at least ten times. The chain's CDR3 is CASSPGQGAFNTQYF. In nucleotides, the CDR3 is TGTGCCAGTAGTCCCGGACAGGGGGCCTTTAATACGCAGTATTTT. This chain links TRBV19 with TRBJ2-3; TRBD1 matches 11 bases. From germline, CDR1 is LNHDA and CDR2 SQIVND (reference sequence). V trimming: 5 bases; J trimming: 7 bases; junction bases outside the gene matches: 8. The CDR3 loop spans 15 amino acids.

This clonotype showed up many times. The gene calls are TRBV12-3 or TRBV12-4 and TRBJ1-2; D is ambiguous. V lost 2 bases and J lost 0, with 10 bases in between. CDR3 length equals 15 residues. The CDR3 nucleotides are TGTGCCAGCAGTTTATATCCGAACTCTAACTATGGCTACACCTTC. Translation: CASSLYPNSNYGYTF.

The rearrangement links TRBV9 to TRBJ1-1; D gene unclear. The germline V gene encodes CDR1 SGDLS and CDR2 YYNGEE. The CDR3 is 14 residues long. V was clipped by 2 bases and J by 4 bases, with 12 bases between them. CDR3 coding DNA: TGTGCCAGCAGCGTGGAGGCGCGTGGCACTGAAGCTTTCTTT. The encoded protein is CASSVEARGTEAFF.

The rearrangement uses TRBV9 and TRBJ2-7; no definite D call. This CDR3 is 14 amino acids long. Germline-derived CDR1 and CDR2 are SGDLS and YYNGEE. V gave up 4 bases and J gave up 3 bases, with 14 bases separating them. As DNA, the CDR3 is TGTGCCAGCAGCACACGGACGCTGAACTACGAGCAGTACTTC. It specifies CASSTRTLNYEQYF.

CDR3 in amino acids: CASSTRIRADEQFF. The DNA for the CDR3 is TGTGCCAGCAGCACACGTATAAGGGCGGATGAGCAGTTCTTC. The rearrangement uses TRBV11-1 and TRBJ2-1; D is undetermined. Germline CDR1 SGHAT, CDR2 FQDESV (reference sequence). This CDR3 has 14 amino acids. V lost 5 bases, J lost 8 bases, and 16 bases lay in between.

The genes are TRBV6-1 and TRBJ1-6; 9 bases are a match to TRBD1. The ends lost 5 bases at V and 8 bases at J; junction bases unmatched: 7. The V gene's germline CDR1 is MNHNS and CDR2 SASEGT. This CDR3 has 15 residues. In nucleotides, the CDR3 is TGTGCCAGCAGTCCACCGGGACAGGGCCATTCACCCCTCCACTTT. Residues: CASSPPGQGHSPLHF.

In its sample, this clonotype was seen many times. This rearrangement joins TRBV6-5 to TRBJ1-1; TRBD1 agrees at 7 bases. This CDR3 region has 13 residues. Trimming cost V 4 bases and J 5 bases; bases outside gene matches: 4. Germline V lookup: CDR1 MNHEY, CDR2 SVGAGI. The DNA for the CDR3 is TGTGCCAGCAGTTCTACAGGGGTGACTGAAGCTTTCTTT. Translating gives CASSSTGVTEAFF.

This clonotype has a single count. The J gene is TRBJ2-3, the V gene TRBV19, with 8 bases identical to TRBD1. CDR3 size: 14 residues. Germline-derived CDR1 and CDR2 are LNHDA and SQIVND (reference sequence). V lost 7 bases to trimming and J lost 10 bases; unmatched junction nucleotides: 13. CDR3 amino acids: CASIGRGQGTAQYF. CDR3 bases: TGTGCCAGTATTGGCCGAGGACAGGGTACGGCGCAGTATTTT.

This clonotype was counted ten times or more. The rearrangement uses TRBV20-1 and TRBJ1-6; 7 bases are shared with TRBD1. V gave up 1 base and J gave up 8 bases; unmatched junction bases: 11. CDR3 length equals 16 residues. The germline V gene has CDR1 DFQATT and CDR2 SNEGSKA (reference sequence). The CDR3 nucleotides read TGCAGTGCTAGAGCGGCTACCGGACAGGAATATTCACCCCTCCACTTT. This encodes CSARAATGQEYSPLHF.

The gene calls are TRBV15 and TRBJ2-2; TRBD1 or TRBD2 may be the D gene (5 bases each). CDR3 length equals 16 residues. V was shortened by 10 bases and J by 0 bases, with 18 bases between the two germline ends. The germline V gene encodes CDR1 LNHNV and CDR2 YYDKDF (reference sequence). CDR3 amino acids: CAIRSEGPPNTGELFF. DNA of the CDR3: TGTGCCATAAGAAGCGAGGGGCCCCCGAACACCGGGGAGCTGTTTTTT. The whole variable domain, remainder taken from reference TRBV15 and TRBJ2-2, is DAMVIQNPRYQVTQFGKPVTLSCSQTLNHNVMYWYQQKSSQAPKLLFHYYDKDFNNEADTPDNFQSRRPNTSFCFLDIRSPGLGDTAMYLCAIRSEGPPNTGELFFGEGSRLTVL.

This clonotype is labeled as medium-sized. The chain joins TRBV29-1 to TRBJ1-1, with no clear D. This CDR3 contains 12 residues. The V gene's germline CDR1 is SQVTM and CDR2 ANQGSEA. Trimming removed 5 bases from V and 1 base from J, with 8 bases in between. DNA of the CDR3: TGCAGCGTTCCGGGCTCGAACACTGAAGCTTTCTTT. This codes for CSVPGSNTEAFF. Full variable domain (rest looked up from reference TRBV29-1 and TRBJ1-1): SAVISQKPSRDICQRGTSLTIQCQVDSQVTMMFWYRQQPGQSLTLIATANQGSEATYESGFVIDKFPISRPNLTFSTLTVSNMSPEDSSIYLCSVPGSNTEAFFGQGTRLTVV.

In this sample, this clonotype turned up many times. As DNA, the CDR3 is TGCGCCAGCAGCCAAGATCTCGCCGGGAATAACTATGGCTACACCTTC. Its protein is CASSQDLAGNNYGYTF. The V gene is TRBV4-3, the J gene TRBJ1-2; D remains unclear. The CDR3 length is 16 residues. Germline V gene sequence: CDR1 LGHNA, CDR2 YSLEER. Trimming stripped 0 bases from V and 1 base from J, with 12 bases between.

By sample share, this clonotype is medium-sized. The rearrangement links TRBV19 to TRBJ1-1; 7 bases map to TRBD1. Germline CDR1 and CDR2: LNHDA and SQIVND (reference sequence). The V segment lost 7 bases and the J segment 4 bases; nucleotides outside the gene matches: 9. This CDR3 contains 14 residues. The CDR3 bases are TGTGCCAGTAACTTTCCAGGGGGGAGCACTGAAGCTTTCTTT. Protein product: CASNFPGGSTEAFF.

There are many counts of this clonotype. A junction end diverges from the germline sequence, so it may reflect a read error. This sequence joins TRBV11-1 and TRBJ1-2, with 12 bases fitting TRBD1. This CDR3 is 18 amino acids long. The germline V gene encodes CDR1 SGHAT and CDR2 FQDESV (reference sequence). The CDR3 region is CAGSPFEVGTGGDYGYTF. The CDR3 DNA reads as TGTGCCGGCAGCCCTTTTGAGGTAGGGACAGGGGGCGACTATGGCTACACCTTC.

The J gene is TRBJ2-5, the V gene TRBV7-9; D is unclear. Germline-derived CDR1 and CDR2 are SEHNR and FQNEAQ (reference sequence). Deletions cut 5 bases from V and 5 bases from J, with 9 bases between. CDR3 length: 12 amino acids. This CDR3 is CASSVEGETQYF. CDR3 DNA: TGTGCCAGCAGCGTTGAAGGGGAGACCCAGTACTTC.

The V call is TRBV7-2, the J call TRBJ1-1; no clear D gene. The CDR3 contains 13 residues. The V and J ends lost 4 bases and 1 base respectively, with 7 bases between them. Germline assignment: CDR1 SGHTA and CDR2 FQGNSA. CDR3 in amino acids: CASSYTTNTEAFF. The CDR3 bases are TGTGCCAGCAGCTATACAACGAACACTGAAGCTTTCTTT.